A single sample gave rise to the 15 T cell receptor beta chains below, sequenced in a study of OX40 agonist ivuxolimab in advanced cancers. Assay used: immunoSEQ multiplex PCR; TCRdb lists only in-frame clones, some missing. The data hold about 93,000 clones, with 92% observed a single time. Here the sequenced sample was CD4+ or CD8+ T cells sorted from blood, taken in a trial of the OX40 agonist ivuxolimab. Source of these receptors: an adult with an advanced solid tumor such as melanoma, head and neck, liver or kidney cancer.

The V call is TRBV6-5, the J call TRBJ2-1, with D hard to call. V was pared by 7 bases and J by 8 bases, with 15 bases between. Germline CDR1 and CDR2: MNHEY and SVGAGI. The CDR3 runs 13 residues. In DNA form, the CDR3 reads TGTGCCAGCACCCGAGGAGTTGAGGATGAGCAGTTCTTC. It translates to CASTRGVEDEQFF.

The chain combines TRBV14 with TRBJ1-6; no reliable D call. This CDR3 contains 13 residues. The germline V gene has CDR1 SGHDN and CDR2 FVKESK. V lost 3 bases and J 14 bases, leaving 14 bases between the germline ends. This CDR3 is CASSHGSPVSLHF. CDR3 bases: TGTGCCAGCAGCCATGGGTCCCCGGTTTCCCTCCACTTT.

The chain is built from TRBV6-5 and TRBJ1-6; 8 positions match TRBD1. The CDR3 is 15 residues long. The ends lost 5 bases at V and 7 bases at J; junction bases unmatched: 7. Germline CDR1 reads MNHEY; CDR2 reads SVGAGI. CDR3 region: CASSSPRGHNSPLHF. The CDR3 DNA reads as TGTGCCAGCAGTAGTCCCAGGGGGCACAATTCACCCCTCCACTTT.

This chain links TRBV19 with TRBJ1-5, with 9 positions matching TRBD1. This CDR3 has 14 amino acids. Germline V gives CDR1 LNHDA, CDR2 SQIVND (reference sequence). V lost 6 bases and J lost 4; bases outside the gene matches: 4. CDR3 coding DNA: TGTGCCAGTAGGGGACAGGGCCTAAATCAGCCCCAGCATTTT. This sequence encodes CASRGQGLNQPQHF.

The CDR3 here is CASSLGVSFGQETQYF. CDR3 in DNA: TGTGCCAGCAGCTTGGGGGTTAGCTTTGGTCAAGAGACCCAGTACTTC. The chain carries TRBV5-4 and TRBJ2-5; D is uncertain. Trimming stripped 0 bases from V and 2 bases from J, with 14 bases between. Germline CDR1 SGHNT, CDR2 YYREEE (reference sequence). This CDR3 comprises 16 residues.

The CDR3 reads CASRETGTTYEQYF. The DNA for the CDR3 is TGTGCCAGCAGAGAAACCGGGACAACCTACGAGCAGTACTTC. The chain is built from TRBV2 and TRBJ2-7, with D possibly matching TRBD1 (6 bases). V was clipped by 6 bases and J by 2 bases, with 14 bases between them. Germline values: CDR1 SNHLY, CDR2 FYNNEI. This CDR3 spans 14 amino acids.

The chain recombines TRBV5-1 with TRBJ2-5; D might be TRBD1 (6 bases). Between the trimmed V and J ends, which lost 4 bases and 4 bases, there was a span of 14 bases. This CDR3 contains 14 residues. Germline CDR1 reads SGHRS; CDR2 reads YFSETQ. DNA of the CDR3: TGCGCCAGCAGCCTTCTACAGGGTCGAGAGACCCAGTACTTC. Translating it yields CASSLLQGRETQYF.

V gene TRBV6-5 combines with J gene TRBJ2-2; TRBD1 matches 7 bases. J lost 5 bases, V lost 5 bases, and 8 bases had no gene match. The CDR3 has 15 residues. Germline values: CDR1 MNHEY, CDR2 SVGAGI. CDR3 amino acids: CASSLEGARTGELFF. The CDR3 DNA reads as TGTGCCAGCAGTCTTGAGGGGGCGCGAACCGGGGAGCTGTTTTTT.

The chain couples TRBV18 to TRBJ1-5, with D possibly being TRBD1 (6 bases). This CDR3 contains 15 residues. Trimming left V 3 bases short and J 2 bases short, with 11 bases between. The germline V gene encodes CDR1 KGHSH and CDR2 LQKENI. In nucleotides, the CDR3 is TGTGCCAGCTCACCTCCCCCAGGGGGCAATCAGCCCCAGCATTTT. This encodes CASSPPPGGNQPQHF.

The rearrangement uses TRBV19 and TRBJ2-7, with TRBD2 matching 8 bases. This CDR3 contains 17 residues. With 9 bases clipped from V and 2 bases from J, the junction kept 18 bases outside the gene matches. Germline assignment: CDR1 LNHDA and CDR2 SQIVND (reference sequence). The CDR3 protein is CASRGASSGGGTYEQYF. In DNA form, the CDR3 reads TGTGCCAGCCGCGGCGCTAGCTCGGGAGGGGGGACCTACGAGCAGTACTTC.

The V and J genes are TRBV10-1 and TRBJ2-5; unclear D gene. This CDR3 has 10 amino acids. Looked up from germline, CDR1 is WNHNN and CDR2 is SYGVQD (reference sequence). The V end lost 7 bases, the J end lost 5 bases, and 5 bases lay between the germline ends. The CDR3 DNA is TGCGCCAGCATGGGGGAGACCCAGTACTTC. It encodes CASMGETQYF.

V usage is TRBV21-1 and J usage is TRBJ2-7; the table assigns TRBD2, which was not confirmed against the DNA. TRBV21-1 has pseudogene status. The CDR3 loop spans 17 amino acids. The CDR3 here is CASSNRASGTHSYEQYF. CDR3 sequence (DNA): TGTGCCAGCAGCAATCGGGCTAGCGGGACCCACTCCTACGAGCAGTACTTC.

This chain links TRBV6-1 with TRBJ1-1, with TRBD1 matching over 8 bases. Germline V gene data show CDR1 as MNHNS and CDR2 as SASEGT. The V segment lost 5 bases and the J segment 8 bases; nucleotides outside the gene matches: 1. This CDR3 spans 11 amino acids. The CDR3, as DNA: TGTGCCAGCAGTCGGACAGGGGAAGCTTTCTTT. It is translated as CASSRTGEAFF.

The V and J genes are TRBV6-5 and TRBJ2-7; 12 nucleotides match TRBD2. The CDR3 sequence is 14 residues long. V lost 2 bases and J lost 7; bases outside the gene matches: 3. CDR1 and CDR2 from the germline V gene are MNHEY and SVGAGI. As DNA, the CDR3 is TGTGCCAGCAGTTACGGACTAGCGGGGCGGGAGCAGTACTTC. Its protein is CASSYGLAGREQYF.

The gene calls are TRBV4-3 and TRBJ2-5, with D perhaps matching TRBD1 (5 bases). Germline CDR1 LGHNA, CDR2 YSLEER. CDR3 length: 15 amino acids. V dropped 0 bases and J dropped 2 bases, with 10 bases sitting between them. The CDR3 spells CASSQDWTIQETQYF. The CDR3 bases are TGCGCCAGCAGCCAAGATTGGACAATTCAAGAGACCCAGTACTTC.